The 10 T cell receptor beta chains below all came from one sample that was sequenced in a study of Ad26.COV2.S vaccination and SARS-CoV-2 variants. Regarding treatment: roughly 18 received Ad26.COV2.S at low or high dose, single or two shots; several received placebo; per-sample allocation not given. Collection of the samples took place on day 63 after the first injection of vaccine or placebo. Method: immunoSEQ multiplex PCR; TCRdb's copy keeps in-frame clones and lacks some. The data contain about 350,000 clones, 70% to 90% of them singletons. The material sequenced was peripheral blood, taken in a trial of Ad26.COV2.S vaccine versus placebo. The receptor source for this set is a person aged 18-60 years who received the Ad26.COV2.S COVID-19 vaccine or a placebo.

This clone has only one observation. The V call is TRBV5-1, the J call TRBJ2-1, with D possibly being TRBD2 (6 bases). Looked up from germline, CDR1 is SGHRS and CDR2 is YFSETQ. V lost 4 bases and J lost 7, with 12 bases in between. CDR3 length equals 13 residues. The CDR3 here is CASSPGRANEQFF. The CDR3 DNA reads as TGCGCCAGCAGCCCCGGGAGAGCGAATGAGCAGTTCTTC.

CDR3 sequence: CASRALDIQYF. The CDR3 DNA sequence: TGTGCCAGCAGGGCCCTGGACATTCAGTACTTC. The chain carries TRBV2 and TRBJ2-4; unclear D gene. The V and J ends lost 6 bases and 8 bases respectively, with 8 bases between them. Germline V gene lookup returns CDR1 SNHLY and CDR2 FYNNEI. CDR3 length: 11 amino acids.

The chain employs TRBV27 and TRBJ2-1; TRBD1 or TRBD2 may be the D gene (6 bases each). The CDR3 runs to 14 residues. Per the germline V gene, CDR1 is MNHEY and CDR2 is SMNVEV (reference sequence). V gave up 6 bases and J gave up 8 bases, with 17 bases separating them. In DNA, the CDR3 is TGTGCCAGCAGCCCGGGGGCTCGGGCGGATGAGCAGTTCTTC. It translates to CASSPGARADEQFF.

The V call is TRBV2, the J call TRBJ2-7, with D unclear. The CDR3 has 13 residues. With 7 bases removed from V and 3 bases from J, the gap between germline ends came to 13 bases. In germline, CDR1 is SNHLY, CDR2 FYNNEI. The DNA of the CDR3 is TGTGCCAGCAATGTCGGACCCGACTACGAGCAGTACTTC. This translates into CASNVGPDYEQYF.

The V call is TRBV29-1, the J call TRBJ1-2; the D is unclear. The germline V gene has CDR1 SQVTM and CDR2 ANQGSEA. Trimming took 0 bases from V and 4 from J, leaving 12 bases between them. This CDR3 has 14 amino acids. DNA of the CDR3: TGCAGCGTTGAAGATAATAGAAACACCTATGGCTACACCTTC. Translating gives CSVEDNRNTYGYTF. The full variable domain, its missing parts supplied by reference TRBV29-1 and TRBJ1-2, is SAVISQKPSRDICQRGTSLTIQCQVDSQVTMMFWYRQQPGQSLTLIATANQGSEATYESGFVIDKFPISRPNLTFSTLTVSNMSPEDSSIYLCSVEDNRNTYGYTFGSGTRLTVV.

The chain combines TRBV4-3 with TRBJ2-3; TRBD2 agrees at 10 bases. The CDR3 is 16 residues long. J was trimmed by 3 bases and V by 2 bases; bases with no gene match: 5. Germline values: CDR1 LGHNA, CDR2 YSLEER. In nucleotides, the CDR3 is TGCGCCAGCAGCCAATACACTAGCGGGGCGACAGATACGCAGTATTTT. This encodes CASSQYTSGATDTQYF.

The chain employs TRBV6-5 and TRBJ1-4; D is unresolved. Per the germline V gene, CDR1 is MNHEY and CDR2 is SVGAGI. The CDR3 is made up of 15 amino acids. The germline V and J ends were trimmed by 4 bases and 8 bases, with 17 bases remaining between them. The CDR3 nucleotides read TGTGCCAGCAGTTCCCCCGGGCCTTCCCGAGAAAAACTGTTTTTT. Its translation: CASSSPGPSREKLFF.

The gene calls are TRBV27 and TRBJ2-7; no clear D gene. Germline values: CDR1 MNHEY, CDR2 SMNVEV (reference sequence). The ends were cut back, 5 bases at V and 11 bases at J, with 19 bases in the middle. This CDR3 contains 13 residues. CDR3 residues: CASSPKLPVQKYF. The CDR3 DNA sequence: TGTGCCAGCAGTCCAAAGCTACCGGTACAGAAGTACTTC.

This clone occurred once. The chain combines TRBV9 with TRBJ2-2; D may be TRBD2 (6 bases). The V gene's germline CDR1 is SGDLS and CDR2 YYNGEE. The CDR3 consists of 14 residues. The V end lost 4 bases, the J end lost 2 bases, and 9 bases lay between the germline ends. The CDR3 protein is CASSPGLNTGELFF. The CDR3 DNA is TGTGCCAGCAGCCCGGGACTCAACACCGGGGAGCTGTTTTTT.

This clone was counted a few times. V gene TRBV7-6 combines with J gene TRBJ2-2; TRBD2 matches at 9 bases. CDR1 is SGHVS, CDR2 FNYEAQ, per germline. CDR3 size: 15 residues. Trimming removed 1 base from V and 6 bases from J; junction bases left unmatched: 3. The chain's CDR3 is CASSLESSGAGELFF. CDR3 nucleotide sequence: TGTGCCAGCAGCTTAGAGTCTAGCGGGGCCGGGGAGCTGTTTTTT.